The 23 T cell receptor beta chains below all came from one sample that was sequenced in a study of spatial heterogeneity in lung cancer. Sample time point: sample taken at primary tumor resection. The study sequenced unsorted whole RNA from tumor, nontumor lung or frozen PBMC. TCRdb passed the 5' RACE reads through MiXCR, listing each CDR3 protein once. The profile shows about 23,000 distinct CDR3 sequences, about 3% of them singletons. This sample comprised PBMCs, obtained at surgery. The receptor source for this set is a female donor with early-stage non-small cell lung cancer.

This sequence joins TRBV27 and TRBJ1-1, with a possible D match to TRBD1 (6 bases). The length of the CDR3 is 16 residues. Germline V gene sequence: CDR1 MNHEY, CDR2 SMNVEV (reference sequence). Trimming removed 1 base at V and 0 bases at J, with 12 bases between. DNA for the CDR3: TGTGCCAGCAGTTTATTAGGGGGAGGGCTGAACACTGAAGCTTTCTTT. Translated, it gives CASSLLGGGLNTEAFF.

Comments on this clonotype: A much larger clone differs by one base, so this may be a read error. The conserved final phenylalanine or tryptophan is absent from the CDR3, which likely points to a read error. This chain uses TRBV3-1 with TRBJ2-1; 8 bases line up with TRBD2. The J segment lost 13 bases and the V segment lost 1 base, leaving 6 bases of the junction unmatched. This CDR3 is 13 amino acids long. Germline values: CDR1 LGHDT, CDR2 YNNKEL (reference sequence). The CDR3: CASSQGYGTRQFC. The CDR3 coding sequence is TGTGCCAGCAGCCAAGGTTATGGGACTAGACAGTTCTGC.

In this sample, this clonotype turned up many times. The chain carries TRBV7-6 and TRBJ1-6; possible D gene TRBD1, 5 bases. The length of the CDR3 is 16 residues. V dropped 5 bases and J dropped 7 bases, with 18 bases sitting between them. Germline V lookup: CDR1 SGHVS, CDR2 FNYEAQ. The chain's CDR3 is CASSTGGTSWNSPLHF. The CDR3 bases are TGTGCCAGCAGCACCGGAGGGACGTCCTGGAATTCACCCCTCCACTTT. The full variable domain, completed using reference TRBV7-6 and TRBJ1-6, is GAGVSQSPRYKVTKRGQDVALRCDPISGHVSLYWYRQALGQGPEFLTYFNYEAQQDKSGLPNDRFSAERPEGSISTLTIQRTEQRDSAMYRCASSTGGTSWNSPLHFGNGTRLTVT.

This clonotype appeared many times. The chain uses TRBV6-6 and TRBJ1-6; the D is unclear. The CDR3 runs to 18 residues. Germline values: CDR1 MNHNY, CDR2 SVGAGI (reference sequence). V lost 1 base and J 2 bases, leaving 15 bases between the germline ends. CDR3 region: CASSYLIGEWAYNSPLHF. CDR3 nucleotide sequence: TGTGCCAGCAGTTACTTAATTGGGGAGTGGGCCTATAATTCACCCCTCCACTTT.

The genes are TRBV24-1 and TRBJ2-2; 16 nucleotides agree with TRBD2. In germline, CDR1 is KGHDR, CDR2 SFDVKD. The junction had 6 bases not matched to a gene; V was cut back by 4 bases and J by 5 bases. This CDR3 has 18 amino acids. The CDR3 is CATSDPGLAGGYTGELFF. The CDR3 DNA sequence: TGTGCCACCAGTGACCCGGGACTAGCGGGAGGGTATACCGGGGAGCTGTTTTTT.

At least ten counts were recorded for this clonotype. This sequence joins TRBV12-3 or TRBV12-4 and TRBJ2-1, with unresolved D. This CDR3 is built from 13 residues. The germline V and J ends were trimmed by 6 bases and 4 bases, with 10 bases remaining between them. Here the CDR3 DNA reads TGTGCCAGCAGAGGAATAGTGTACAATGAGCAGTTCTTC. Translated, it gives CASRGIVYNEQFF.

This clonotype has just a few counts. The chain uses TRBV11-2 and TRBJ1-2, with unresolved D. V lost 4 bases and J lost 7, with 7 bases in between. In germline, CDR1 is SGHAT, CDR2 FQNNGV. The CDR3 is made up of 11 amino acids. The CDR3 bases are TGTGCCAGCAGCTATAGGGCTGGCTACACCTTC. It codes for CASSYRAGYTF. The variable domain in full, completed from reference TRBV11-2 and TRBJ1-2, reads EAGVAQSPRYKIIEKRQSVAFWCNPISGHATLYWYQQILGQGPKLLIQFQNNGVVDDSQLPKDRFSAERLKGVDSTLKIQPAKLEDSAVYLCASSYRAGYTFGSGTRLTVV.

This clonotype occurred many times. The chain combines TRBV5-4 with TRBJ2-3, with a possible D match to TRBD2 (6 bases). The length of the CDR3 is 15 residues. V lost 9 bases and J lost 0, with 17 bases in between. Germline CDR1 SGHNT, CDR2 YYREEE (reference sequence). The CDR3, as DNA: TGTGCCACCCAAAAGGGACTGGCTAGCACAGATACGCAGTATTTT. Translation gives CATQKGLASTDTQYF.

This clonotype appeared a few times. The gene calls are TRBV12-3 or TRBV12-4 and TRBJ1-2; D possibly corresponds to TRBD1 (5 bases). The CDR3 consists of 16 residues. V dropped 6 bases and J dropped 5 bases, with 22 bases sitting between them. Written as DNA, the CDR3 is TGTGCCAGCAGCCGAACGACGGACATTGGGAAGTATGGCTACACCTTC. Encoded protein: CASSRTTDIGKYGYTF.

This clonotype was counted between two and nine times. J is TRBJ2-7 and V is TRBV7-2; 7 positions match TRBD1. The CDR3 runs to 13 residues. Trimming took 5 bases from V and 7 from J; bases not matched to a gene: 8. Germline CDR1 reads SGHTA; CDR2 reads FQGNSA. CDR3 amino acids: CASSTQGRREQYF. In DNA form, the CDR3 reads TGTGCCAGCAGCACACAGGGGCGGAGGGAGCAGTACTTC.

This clonotype was seen at least ten times. The chain couples TRBV27 to TRBJ2-3; tentatively, D is TRBD1 (6 bases). The germline V gene has CDR1 MNHEY and CDR2 SMNVEV (reference sequence). The CDR3 is 13 residues long. The V and J ends lost 5 bases and 3 bases respectively, with 9 bases between them. The CDR3 sequence is CASSGRGTDTQYF. CDR3 bases: TGTGCCAGCAGTGGCAGGGGAACAGATACGCAGTATTTT.

This clonotype was recorded at least ten times. The gene calls are TRBV20-1 and TRBJ2-1; the D gene is possibly TRBD2 (5 bases). Germline CDR1 reads DFQATT; CDR2 reads SNEGSKA (reference sequence). The CDR3 consists of 11 residues. Between the trimmed V and J ends, which lost 6 bases and 8 bases, there was a span of 11 bases. The CDR3, as DNA: TGCAGTGCCAGACTAAGTTATGAGCAGTTCTTC. Its protein product is CSARLSYEQFF.

This clonotype was detected ten times or more. The V call is TRBV7-9, the J call TRBJ2-7; D call uncertain. CDR3 length: 13 amino acids. CDR1 SEHNR and CDR2 FQNEAQ come from the germline V gene (reference sequence). V dropped 5 bases and J dropped 3 bases, with 11 bases sitting between them. The CDR3 reads CASSPPSGYEQYF. The CDR3 DNA sequence: TGTGCCAGCAGCCCACCCTCGGGCTACGAGCAGTACTTC.

The table lists this clonotype with many counts. This chain connects TRBV7-9 to TRBJ2-7, with 9 nucleotides matching TRBD2. The CDR3 spans 15 residues. Germline V CDR1 and CDR2: SEHNR, FQNEAQ (reference sequence). With 2 bases clipped from V and 7 bases from J, the junction kept 9 bases outside the gene matches. CDR3 residues: CASSLMASGIYEQYF. CDR3 DNA sequence: TGTGCCAGCAGCTTAATGGCTAGCGGGATTTATGAGCAGTACTTC.

This clonotype was counted only a few times. The V gene is TRBV11-2, the J gene TRBJ2-1; TRBD2 matches at 8 bases. The CDR3 runs to 16 residues. Trimming took 5 bases from V and 4 from J; bases not matched to a gene: 10. Looked up from germline, CDR1 is SGHAT and CDR2 is FQNNGV. The CDR3 coding sequence is TGTGCCAGCAGCCTGGGACTAGATAGTACTTACAATGAGCAGTTCTTC. Its translation is CASSLGLDSTYNEQFF.

In its sample, this clonotype was seen many times. V is TRBV20-1 and J is TRBJ2-1, with D possibly matching TRBD2 (8 bases). There are 16 residues in the CDR3. Germline CDR1 DFQATT, CDR2 SNEGSKA (reference sequence). Trimming shortened V by 7 bases and J by 6 bases, and 25 bases separated the two germline ends. The CDR3 DNA follows: TGCAGTGTTAGGAACGACAGGGATCTAGCGGGCAATGAGCAGTTCTTC. Its protein product is CSVRNDRDLAGNEQFF.

This clonotype appeared many times. The chain joins TRBV9 to TRBJ2-7; D is unclear. V dropped 4 bases and J dropped 5 bases, with 19 bases sitting between them. The CDR3 has 15 residues. The germline V gene encodes CDR1 SGDLS and CDR2 YYNGEE. CDR3 DNA sequence: TGTGCCAGCAGCCCACACACCTCTCAACGGGACGAGCAGTACTTC. This translates into CASSPHTSQRDEQYF.

Many counts were recorded for this clonotype. The chain has TRBV30 and TRBJ1-6; no clear D gene. The CDR3 spans 12 residues. CDR1 and CDR2 from the germline V gene are GTSNPN and SVGIG (reference sequence). The V and J ends lost 3 bases and 12 bases respectively, with 12 bases between them. The CDR3 region is CAWSPKGRPLHF. Here the CDR3 DNA reads TGTGCCTGGAGCCCTAAGGGAAGACCCCTCCACTTT.

By proportion, this clonotype is medium-sized. CDR3 sequence reads: CSAPGQTNEKLFF. The CDR3 bases are TGCAGTGCCCCGGGACAGACTAATGAAAAACTGTTTTTT. The V and J genes are TRBV20-1 and TRBJ1-4; 7 positions match TRBD1. Germline V gene lookup returns CDR1 DFQATT and CDR2 SNEGSKA (reference sequence). The CDR3 runs 13 residues. With 6 bases clipped from V and 2 bases from J, the junction kept 3 bases outside the gene matches.

This clonotype was recorded many times. The chain joins TRBV10-3 to TRBJ1-1, with 8 bases fitting TRBD1. CDR1 and CDR2 from the germline V gene are ENHRY and SYGVKD. The CDR3 extends over 14 amino acids. The ends lost 3 bases at V and 7 bases at J; junction bases unmatched: 7. CDR3 protein: CAISERTGWGEAFF. The CDR3 nucleotides are TGTGCCATCAGTGAAAGGACAGGGTGGGGTGAAGCTTTCTTT.

In this sample, this clonotype turned up many times. This chain links TRBV11-1 with TRBJ1-1; D is uncertain. Trimming removed 5 bases at V and 5 bases at J, with 9 bases between. CDR3 length: 12 amino acids. The germline gives CDR1 SGHAT, CDR2 FQDESV (reference sequence). CDR3: CASSDGWTEAFF. CDR3 bases: TGTGCCAGCAGCGACGGATGGACTGAAGCTTTCTTT.

This clonotype was counted ten times or more. This chain's CDR3 is CATSDYMGGRGSYNEQFF. In nucleotides, the CDR3 is TGTGCCACCAGTGATTACATGGGCGGGAGGGGTTCCTACAATGAGCAGTTCTTC. The genes are TRBV24-1 and TRBJ2-1, with TRBD2 identical over 9 bases. Germline lookup yields CDR1 KGHDR and CDR2 SFDVKD. The junction had 8 bases not matched to a gene; V was cut back by 2 bases and J by 1 base. CDR3 length equals 18 residues.

This clonotype was found many times. CDR3 in amino acids: CASSLAASGNYNEQFF. The CDR3 DNA follows: TGTGCCAGCAGCTTAGCAGCTAGCGGAAACTACAATGAGCAGTTCTTC. The rearrangement uses TRBV7-8 and TRBJ2-1; TRBD2 aligns across 7 bases. With 0 bases clipped from V and 3 bases from J, the junction kept 5 bases outside the gene matches. This CDR3 contains 16 residues. Germline values: CDR1 SGHVS, CDR2 FQNEAQ.